Listed below are T cell receptor beta chains from one sample, sequenced in a study of post-analysis software for immune sequencing data. TCRdb re-analysed the PCR reads in MiXCR, keeping a single row per CDR3 protein. This table has approximately 730,000 distinct CDR3 sequences, around 46% appearing once. The source material was blood. The receptors here all came from a girl between 10 and 17 years old with multiple sclerosis. The CDR3 runs from the conserved cysteine through the conserved F or W. D genes are given only for firm matches. Rows may omit the clone size; those that give it use once, few, many or a size class.

D: .
V: TRBV30
size: .
J: TRBJ2-1
DNA: TGTGCCTGGAGTGTATCGAGCGGCCCAAACTACAATGAGCAGTTCTTC
CDR3: CAWSVSSGPNYNEQFF

D: .
V: TRBV6-1
size: few
J: TRBJ2-6
DNA: TGTGCCAGCAAAACGGTTAGCTCTGGGGCCAACGTCCTGACTTTC
CDR3: CASKTVSSGANVLTF

D: .
V: TRBV20-1
size: .
J: TRBJ2-3
DNA: TGCAGTGCTAGGCCCCGGGGGACGAAGGGGGATACGCAGTATTTT
CDR3: CSARPRGTKGDTQYF

D: .
V: TRBV5-1
size: few
J: TRBJ2-1
DNA: TGCGCCAGCAGCTTGGCGGTAGCGGAGTACAATGAGCAGTTCTTC
CDR3: CASSLAVAEYNEQFF

D: .
V: TRBV13
size: .
J: TRBJ1-2
DNA: TGTGCCAGCAGCTCAGGGCCGGACCCTTTTGGAAACTATGGCTACACCTTC
CDR3: CASSSGPDPFGNYGYTF

D: .
V: TRBV7-2
size: few
J: TRBJ2-7
DNA: TGTGCCAGCCAGGGGTTCGCCTACGAGCAGTACTTC
CDR3: CASQGFAYEQYF

D: TRBD1
V: TRBV6-2/TRBV6-3
size: once
J: TRBJ2-7
DNA: TGTGCCAGCAGCCCCGGACAGGTTATGAGCGAGCAGTACTTC
CDR3: CASSPGQVMSEQYF

D: .
V: TRBV29-1
size: .
J: TRBJ2-3
DNA: TGCAGCGTTGAAGACGGCCCAGTGGGAGATACGCAGTATTTT
CDR3: CSVEDGPVGDTQYF

D: TRBD1
V: TRBV29-1
size: .
J: TRBJ1-2
DNA: TGCAGCGTTGATCCGGGACAGGGGCGTTCGAGAGGTGGCTACACCTTC
CDR3: CSVDPGQGRSRGGYTF

D: .
V: TRBV9
size: .
J: TRBJ2-1
DNA: TGTGCCAGCAGCTCCCGGGACGACAATGAGCAGTTCTTC
CDR3: CASSSRDDNEQFF

D: .
V: TRBV10-3
size: .
J: TRBJ2-7
DNA: TGTGCCACCCATGGACAGTACGAGCAGTACTTC
CDR3: CATHGQYEQYF

D: TRBD1
V: TRBV5-1
size: few
J: TRBJ1-2
DNA: TGCGCCAGCAGCTTAACGACGGGGGACAGGCAAATTAACTATGGCTACACCTTC
CDR3: CASSLTTGDRQINYGYTF

D: TRBD2
V: TRBV7-2
size: .
J: TRBJ2-7
DNA: TGTGCCAGCAGCCAACGAGAAAATAGCGGGGAGACCTACGAGCAGTACTTC
CDR3: CASSQRENSGETYEQYF

D: TRBD2
V: TRBV4-1
size: .
J: TRBJ2-4
DNA: TGCGCCAGCAGCCAAGAGGGACTAGCCCAAAACATTCAGTACTTC
CDR3: CASSQEGLAQNIQYF

D: .
V: TRBV7-2
size: .
J: TRBJ2-3
DNA: TGTGCCAGCAGCTTAGGATCGCGGCCCAAGGGAGATACGCAGTATTTT
CDR3: CASSLGSRPKGDTQYF